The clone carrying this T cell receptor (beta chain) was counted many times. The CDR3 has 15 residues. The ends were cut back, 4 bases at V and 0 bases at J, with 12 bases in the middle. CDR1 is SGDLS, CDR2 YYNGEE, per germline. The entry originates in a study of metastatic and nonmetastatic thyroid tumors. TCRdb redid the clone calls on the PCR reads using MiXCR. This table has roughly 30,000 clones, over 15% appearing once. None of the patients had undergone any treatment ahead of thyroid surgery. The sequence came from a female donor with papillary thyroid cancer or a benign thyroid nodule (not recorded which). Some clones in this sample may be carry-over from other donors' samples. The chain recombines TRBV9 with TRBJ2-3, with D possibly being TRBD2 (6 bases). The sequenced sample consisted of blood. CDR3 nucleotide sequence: TGTGCCAGCAGCCCCACCGGGACTAGCACAGATACGCAGTATTTT. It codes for CASSPTGTSTDTQYF.